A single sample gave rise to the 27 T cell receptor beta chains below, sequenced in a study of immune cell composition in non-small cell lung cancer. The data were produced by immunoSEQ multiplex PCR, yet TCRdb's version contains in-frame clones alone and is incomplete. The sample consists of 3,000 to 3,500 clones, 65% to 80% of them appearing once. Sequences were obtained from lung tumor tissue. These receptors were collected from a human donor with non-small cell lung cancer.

The CDR3 reads CASSLVQQETQYF. The CDR3, as DNA: TGTGCCAGCAGCTTGGTCCAGCAAGAGACCCAGTACTTC. The chain joins TRBV5-4 to TRBJ2-5; no clear D gene. This CDR3 spans 13 amino acids. The V gene's germline CDR1 is SGHNT and CDR2 YYREEE (reference sequence). Deletions cut 0 bases from V and 2 bases from J, with 5 bases between. The full variable domain, its missing parts supplied by reference TRBV5-4 and TRBJ2-5, is ETGVTQSPTHLIKTRGQQVTLRCSSQSGHNTVSWYQQALGQGPQFIFQYYREEENGRGNFPPRFSGLQFPNYSSELNVNALELDDSALYLCASSLVQQETQYFGPGTRLLVL.

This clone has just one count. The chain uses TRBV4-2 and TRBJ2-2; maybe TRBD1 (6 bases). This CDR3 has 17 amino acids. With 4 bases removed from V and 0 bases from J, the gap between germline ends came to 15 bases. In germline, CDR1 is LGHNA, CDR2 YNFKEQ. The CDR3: CASSLKTGPTNTGELFF. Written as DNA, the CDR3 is TGTGCCAGCAGCCTAAAGACAGGCCCCACGAACACCGGGGAGCTGTTTTTT.

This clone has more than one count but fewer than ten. DNA for the CDR3: TGTGCCAGCAGCGGCGGGGAGCCGAACACTGAAGCTTTCTTT. This sequence encodes CASSGGEPNTEAFF. The chain is built from TRBV7-8 and TRBJ1-1, with no clear D. V lost 5 bases and J 1 base, leaving 11 bases between the germline ends. Germline CDR1 SGHVS, CDR2 FQNEAQ. This CDR3 has 14 amino acids.

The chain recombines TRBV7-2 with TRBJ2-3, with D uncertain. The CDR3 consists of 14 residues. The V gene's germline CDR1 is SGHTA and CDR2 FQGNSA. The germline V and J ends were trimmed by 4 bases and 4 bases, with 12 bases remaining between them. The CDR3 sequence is CASSSYLEADTQYF. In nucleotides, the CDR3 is TGTGCCAGCAGCTCCTACTTAGAGGCAGATACGCAGTATTTT.

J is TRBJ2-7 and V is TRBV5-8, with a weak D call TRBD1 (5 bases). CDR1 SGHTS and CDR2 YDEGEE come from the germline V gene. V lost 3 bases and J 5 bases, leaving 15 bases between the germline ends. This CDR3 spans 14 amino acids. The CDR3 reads CASSSGRVSHEQYF. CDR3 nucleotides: TGTGCCAGCAGCTCGGGCAGGGTAAGCCACGAGCAGTACTTC.

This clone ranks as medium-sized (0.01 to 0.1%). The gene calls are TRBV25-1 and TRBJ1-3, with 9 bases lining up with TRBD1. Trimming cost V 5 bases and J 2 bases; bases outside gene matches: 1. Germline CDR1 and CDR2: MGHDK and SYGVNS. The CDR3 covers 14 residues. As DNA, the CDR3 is TGTGCCAGCAGTAGACAGGGGGCTGGAAACACCATATATTTT. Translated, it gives CASSRQGAGNTIYF. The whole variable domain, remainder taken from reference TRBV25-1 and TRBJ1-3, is EADIYQTPRYLVIGTGKKITLECSQTMGHDKMYWYQQDPGMELHLIHYSYGVNSTEKGDLSSESTVSRIRTEHFPLTLESARPSHTSQYLCASSRQGAGNTIYFGEGSWLTVV.

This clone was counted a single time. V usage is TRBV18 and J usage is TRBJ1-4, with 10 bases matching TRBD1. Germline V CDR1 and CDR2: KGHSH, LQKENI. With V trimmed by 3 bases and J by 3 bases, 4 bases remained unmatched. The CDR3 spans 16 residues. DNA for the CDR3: TGTGCCAGCTCACCCGGACAGGGGGTGGCTAATGAAAAACTGTTTTTT. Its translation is CASSPGQGVANEKLFF.

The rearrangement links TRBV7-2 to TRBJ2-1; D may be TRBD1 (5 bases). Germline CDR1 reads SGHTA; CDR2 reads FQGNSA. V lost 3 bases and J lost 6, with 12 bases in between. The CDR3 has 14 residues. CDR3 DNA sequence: TGTGCCAGCAGCTTTCCAGGGAACATCAATGAGCAGTTCTTC. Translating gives CASSFPGNINEQFF.

The CDR3: CASSPGQGRNYGYTF. The CDR3 nucleotides are TGTGCCAGTAGTCCGGGACAGGGGAGGAACTATGGCTACACCTTC. The V call is TRBV19, the J call TRBJ1-2; 10 bases agree with TRBD1. This CDR3 is built from 15 residues. V lost 5 bases, J lost 2 bases, and 5 bases stayed unmatched. The germline V gene has CDR1 LNHDA and CDR2 SQIVND (reference sequence).

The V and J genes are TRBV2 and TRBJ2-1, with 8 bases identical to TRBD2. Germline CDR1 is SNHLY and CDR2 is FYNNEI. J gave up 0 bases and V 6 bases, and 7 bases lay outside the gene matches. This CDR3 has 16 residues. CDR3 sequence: CASSESGGSSYNEQFF. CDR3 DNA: TGTGCCAGCAGCGAGAGCGGGGGTAGCTCCTACAATGAGCAGTTCTTC.

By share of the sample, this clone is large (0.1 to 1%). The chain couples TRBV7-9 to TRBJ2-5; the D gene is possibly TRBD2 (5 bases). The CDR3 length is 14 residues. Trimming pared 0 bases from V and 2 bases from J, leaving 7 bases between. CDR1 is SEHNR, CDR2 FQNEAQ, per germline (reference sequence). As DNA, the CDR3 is TGTGCCAGCAGCTTAGCTGGACTGCAAGAGACCCAGTACTTC. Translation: CASSLAGLQETQYF.

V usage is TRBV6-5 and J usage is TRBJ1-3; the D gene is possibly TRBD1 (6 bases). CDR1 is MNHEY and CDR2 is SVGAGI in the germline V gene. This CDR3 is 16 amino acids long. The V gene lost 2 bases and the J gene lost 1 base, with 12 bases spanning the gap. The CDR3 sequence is CASSYTGSMSGNTIYF. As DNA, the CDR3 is TGTGCCAGCAGTTACACAGGGTCTATGTCTGGAAACACCATATATTTT.

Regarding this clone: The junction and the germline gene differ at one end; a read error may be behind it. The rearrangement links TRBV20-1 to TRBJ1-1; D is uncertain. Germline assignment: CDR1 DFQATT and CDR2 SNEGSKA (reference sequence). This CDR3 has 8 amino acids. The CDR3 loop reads CSTSRVDF. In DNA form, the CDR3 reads TGCAGTACTTCTCGGGTTGACTTT.

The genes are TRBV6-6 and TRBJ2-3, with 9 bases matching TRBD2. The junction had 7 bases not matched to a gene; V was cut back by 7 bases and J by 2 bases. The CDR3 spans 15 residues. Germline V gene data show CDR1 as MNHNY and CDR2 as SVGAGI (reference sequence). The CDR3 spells CASNPRGGPTDTQYF. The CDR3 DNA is TGTGCCAGCAACCCGCGGGGGGGCCCCACAGATACGCAGTATTTT.

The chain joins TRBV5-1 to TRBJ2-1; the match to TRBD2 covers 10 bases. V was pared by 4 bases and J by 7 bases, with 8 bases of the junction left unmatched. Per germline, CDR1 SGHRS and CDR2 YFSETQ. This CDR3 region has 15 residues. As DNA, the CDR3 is TGCGCCAGCAGCGCCTCTAGCGGGGGTGCTAATGAGCAGTTCTTC. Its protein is CASSASSGGANEQFF.

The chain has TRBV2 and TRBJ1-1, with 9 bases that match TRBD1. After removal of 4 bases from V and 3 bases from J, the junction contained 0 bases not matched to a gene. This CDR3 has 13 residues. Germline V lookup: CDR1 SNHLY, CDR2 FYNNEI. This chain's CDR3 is CASSGQGDTEAFF. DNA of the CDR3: TGTGCCAGCAGTGGACAGGGGGACACTGAAGCTTTCTTT.

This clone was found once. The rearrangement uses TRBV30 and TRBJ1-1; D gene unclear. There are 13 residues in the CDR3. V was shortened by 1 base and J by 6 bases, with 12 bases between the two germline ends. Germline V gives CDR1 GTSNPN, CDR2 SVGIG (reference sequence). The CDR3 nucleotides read TGTGCCTGGAGTGGAGGGCTAGGCGCTGAAGCTTTCTTT. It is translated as CAWSGGLGAEAFF.

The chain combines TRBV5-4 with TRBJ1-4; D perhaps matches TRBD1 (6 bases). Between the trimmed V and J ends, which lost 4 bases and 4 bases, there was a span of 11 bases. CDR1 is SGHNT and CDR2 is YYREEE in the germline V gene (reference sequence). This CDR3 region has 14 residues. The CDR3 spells CASSRGGSNEKLFF. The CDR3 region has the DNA TGTGCCAGCAGCCGGGGGGGCAGTAATGAAAAACTGTTTTTT.

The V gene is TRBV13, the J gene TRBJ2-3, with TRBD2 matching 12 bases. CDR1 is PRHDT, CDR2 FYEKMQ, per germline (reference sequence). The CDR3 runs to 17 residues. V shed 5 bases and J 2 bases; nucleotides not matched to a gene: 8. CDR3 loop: CASSPRLAGADTDTQYF. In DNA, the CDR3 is TGTGCCAGCAGCCCCCGACTAGCGGGGGCCGACACAGATACGCAGTATTTT.

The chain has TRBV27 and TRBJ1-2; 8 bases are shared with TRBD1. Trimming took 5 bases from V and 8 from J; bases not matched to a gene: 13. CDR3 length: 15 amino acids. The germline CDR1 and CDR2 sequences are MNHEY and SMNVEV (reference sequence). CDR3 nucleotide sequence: TGTGCCAGCAGTACATACGCAGGGGGCGCAGGAGGCTACACCTTC. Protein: CASSTYAGGAGGYTF.

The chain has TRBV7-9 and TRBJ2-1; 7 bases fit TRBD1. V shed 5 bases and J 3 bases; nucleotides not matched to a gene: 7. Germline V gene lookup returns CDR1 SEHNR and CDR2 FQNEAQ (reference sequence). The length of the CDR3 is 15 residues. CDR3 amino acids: CASSQPGQNYNEQFF. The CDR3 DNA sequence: TGTGCCAGCAGCCAACCGGGACAGAACTACAATGAGCAGTTCTTC.

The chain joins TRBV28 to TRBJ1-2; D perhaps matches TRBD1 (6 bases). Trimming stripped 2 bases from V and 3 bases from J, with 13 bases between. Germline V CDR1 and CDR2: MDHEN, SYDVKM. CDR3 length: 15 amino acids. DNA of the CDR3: TGTGCCAGCAGTTTAGGGACACAGGGACACTATGGCTACACCTTC. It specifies CASSLGTQGHYGYTF.

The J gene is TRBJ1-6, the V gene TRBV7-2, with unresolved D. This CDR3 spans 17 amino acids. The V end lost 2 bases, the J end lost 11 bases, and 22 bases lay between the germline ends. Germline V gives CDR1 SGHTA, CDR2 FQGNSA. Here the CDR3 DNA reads TGTGCCAGCAGCTTATTCCGGGTAGGGAGGGTGTTAGCACCCCTCCACTTT. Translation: CASSLFRVGRVLAPLHF.

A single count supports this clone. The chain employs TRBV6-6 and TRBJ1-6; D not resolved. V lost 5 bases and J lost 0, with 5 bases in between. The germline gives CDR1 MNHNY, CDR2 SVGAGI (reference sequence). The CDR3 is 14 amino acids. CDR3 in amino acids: CASSVGSYNSPLHF. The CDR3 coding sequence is TGTGCCAGCAGTGTCGGCTCCTATAATTCACCCCTCCACTTT.

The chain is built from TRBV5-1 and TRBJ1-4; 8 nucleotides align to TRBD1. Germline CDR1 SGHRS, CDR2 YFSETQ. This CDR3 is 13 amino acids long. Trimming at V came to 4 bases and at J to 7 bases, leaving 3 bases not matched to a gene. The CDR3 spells CASSTGQGEKLFF. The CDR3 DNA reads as TGCGCCAGCAGCACCGGACAGGGTGAAAAACTGTTTTTT.

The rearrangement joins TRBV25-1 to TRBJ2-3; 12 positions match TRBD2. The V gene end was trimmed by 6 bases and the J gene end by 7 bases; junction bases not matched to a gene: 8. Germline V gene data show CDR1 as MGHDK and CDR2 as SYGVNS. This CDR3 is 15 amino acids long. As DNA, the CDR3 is TGTGCCAGCAGGACTAGCGGGGGACTGGGGAATACGCAGTATTTT. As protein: CASRTSGGLGNTQYF.

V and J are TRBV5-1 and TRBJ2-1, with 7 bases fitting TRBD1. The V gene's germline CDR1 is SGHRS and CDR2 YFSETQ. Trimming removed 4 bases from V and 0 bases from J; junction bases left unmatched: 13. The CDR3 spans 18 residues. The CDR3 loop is CASSLKQDRRSSYNEQFF. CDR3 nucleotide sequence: TGCGCCAGCAGCCTTAAACAGGACAGGAGGAGCTCCTACAATGAGCAGTTCTTC.